Below are 14 T cell receptor beta chains sequenced from a single sample in a study of cytomegalovirus exposure and HLA in healthy donors. The PCR used 60 Vbeta and 13 Jbeta primers. Method: immunoSEQ multiplex PCR; TCRdb's copy keeps in-frame clones and lacks some. The sample has around 62,000 clones, roughly 75% seen once; the top ten hold 7.8%. Sequencing used PBMCs. These receptor sequences come from a man aged 60-69 years in good health and CMV-seropositive.

This sequence joins TRBV6-5 and TRBJ2-7; D may be TRBD1 (5 bases). Trimming pared 0 bases from V and 3 bases from J, leaving 15 bases between. Looked up from germline, CDR1 is MNHEY and CDR2 is SVGAGI. CDR3 length: 16 residues. The CDR3 DNA reads TGTGCCAGCAGTTACTCGGGAAATTGGGGCCGCTACGAGCAGTACTTC. Translated, it gives CASSYSGNWGRYEQYF.

This clone appeared once. V is TRBV13 and J is TRBJ1-4, with D unclear. Germline lookup yields CDR1 PRHDT and CDR2 FYEKMQ (reference sequence). The V and J ends lost 2 bases and 5 bases respectively, with 6 bases between them. CDR3 length equals 13 residues. CDR3 nucleotides: TGTGCCAGCAGCTTAAATAGAAATGAAAAACTGTTTTTT. Amino acid sequence: CASSLNRNEKLFF. Looking up the rest from reference TRBV13 and TRBJ1-4 gives the full variable domain: AAGVIQSPRHLIKEKRETATLKCYPIPRHDTVYWYQQGPGQDPQFLISFYEKMQSDKGSIPDRFSAQQFSDYHSELNMSSLELGDSALYFCASSLNRNEKLFFGSGTQLSVL.

The rearrangement joins TRBV5-4 to TRBJ2-1; 12 nucleotides line up with TRBD2. The CDR3 sequence is 16 residues long. The V and J ends lost 0 bases and 6 bases, in that order; junction bases with no gene match: 4. Per germline, CDR1 SGHNT and CDR2 YYREEE (reference sequence). CDR3 region: CASSLGGLAGFNEQFF. The CDR3 nucleotides are TGTGCCAGCAGCTTGGGAGGACTAGCGGGATTCAATGAGCAGTTCTTC.

This clone showed up just a few times. The rearrangement links TRBV5-1 to TRBJ2-7; no definite D call. The V and J ends lost 4 bases and 2 bases respectively, with 13 bases between them. The CDR3 loop spans 14 amino acids. Germline assignment: CDR1 SGHRS and CDR2 YFSETQ. CDR3 sequence reads: CASSPLPSPYEQYF. The CDR3 DNA reads as TGCGCCAGCAGCCCGCTACCCTCACCCTACGAGCAGTACTTC.

This clone occurred a few times. CDR3 nucleotides: TGTGCCAGCCTTCAACCGGGAGCCCCCGATGAGACCCAGTACTTC. Its protein product is CASLQPGAPDETQYF. This rearrangement joins TRBV19 to TRBJ2-5; D possibly corresponds to TRBD2 (6 bases). The V end was cut by 9 bases, the J end by 5 bases, with 22 bases between. In germline, CDR1 is LNHDA, CDR2 SQIVND (reference sequence). The CDR3 consists of 15 residues.

The rearrangement links TRBV5-1 to TRBJ2-5; tentative D call: TRBD1 (5 bases). Germline values: CDR1 SGHRS, CDR2 YFSETQ. With 5 bases removed from V and 2 bases from J, the gap between germline ends came to 22 bases. The CDR3 has 17 amino acids. The CDR3 region is CASRHSWVQDGQETQYF. CDR3 in DNA: TGCGCCAGCAGACACTCTTGGGTACAGGACGGGCAAGAGACCCAGTACTTC.

The chain combines TRBV5-1 with TRBJ1-2; 9 bases agree with TRBD1. Germline CDR1 reads SGHRS; CDR2 reads YFSETQ. CDR3 length: 16 amino acids. Trimming cost V 0 bases and J 4 bases; bases outside gene matches: 7. The chain's CDR3 is CASSLGTSQGAYGYTF. Written as DNA, the CDR3 is TGCGCCAGCAGCTTGGGGACGTCACAGGGGGCCTATGGCTACACCTTC.

This chain joins TRBV5-1 and TRBJ1-1, with TRBD1 matching 7 bases. With V trimmed by 6 bases and J by 1 base, 9 bases remained unmatched. This CDR3 spans 15 amino acids. Germline V CDR1 and CDR2: SGHRS, YFSETQ. The CDR3 coding sequence is TGCGCCAGCATGCAAGGGGGCAGGGCGAACACTGAAGCTTTCTTT. Its protein is CASMQGGRANTEAFF.

This clone came up once. This chain links TRBV5-1 with TRBJ1-6, with a weak D call TRBD1 (5 bases). Looked up from germline, CDR1 is SGHRS and CDR2 is YFSETQ. The V gene lost 4 bases and the J gene lost 2 bases, with 13 bases spanning the gap. The CDR3 sequence is 16 residues long. CDR3 protein: CASSRTSNPYNSPLHF. CDR3 DNA sequence: TGCGCCAGCAGCCGGACATCTAATCCCTATAATTCACCCCTCCACTTT.

This clone is a singleton in its sample. This chain connects TRBV28 to TRBJ2-2; possibly TRBD1 for D (6 bases). The CDR3 consists of 13 residues. The V gene lost 6 bases and the J gene lost 1 base, with 6 bases spanning the gap. Germline V CDR1 and CDR2: MDHEN, SYDVKM. The CDR3 DNA follows: TGTGCCAGCAGGACAGGGAACACCGGGGAGCTGTTTTTT. Amino acid sequence: CASRTGNTGELFF. Supplemented by reference TRBV28 and TRBJ2-2, the full variable domain reads DVKVTQSSRYLVKRTGEKVFLECVQDMDHENMFWYRQDPGLGLRLIYFSYDVKMKEKGDIPEGYSVSREKKERFSLILESASTNQTSMYLCASRTGNTGELFFGEGSRLTVL.

The chain is built from TRBV2 and TRBJ2-2, with a possible D match to TRBD1 (5 bases). The CDR3 has 12 residues. V was trimmed by 6 bases and J by 6 bases, leaving 8 bases between them. CDR1 is SNHLY and CDR2 is FYNNEI in the germline V gene. The CDR3 protein is CASRAGSGELFF. CDR3 nucleotides: TGTGCCAGCAGGGCAGGGTCCGGGGAGCTGTTTTTT.

The gene calls are TRBV6-5 and TRBJ2-1, with a possible D match to TRBD1 (5 bases). Germline assignment: CDR1 MNHEY and CDR2 SVGAGI. This CDR3 is built from 14 residues. Deletions cut 8 bases from V and 7 bases from J, with 18 bases between. For the CDR3, the DNA is TGTGCCAGCGGCGATTCGACAGTAACGAATGAGCAGTTCTTC. Its protein is CASGDSTVTNEQFF.

This chain uses TRBV27 with TRBJ1-2; 12 bases map to TRBD1. The CDR3 sequence is 14 residues long. After removal of 6 bases from V and 3 bases from J, the junction contained 2 bases not matched to a gene. Germline CDR1 is MNHEY and CDR2 is SMNVEV (reference sequence). The CDR3 protein is CASSRDRGHYGYTF. DNA of the CDR3: TGTGCCAGCAGCAGGGACAGGGGGCACTATGGCTACACCTTC.

This clone appeared once. V gene TRBV7-9 combines with J gene TRBJ1-3; TRBD1 matches at 9 bases. Germline V CDR1 and CDR2: SEHNR, FQNEAQ (reference sequence). The CDR3 totals 15 residues. The ends lost 4 bases at V and 4 bases at J; junction bases unmatched: 5. The chain's CDR3 is CASSSGTGRGNTIYF. Here the CDR3 DNA reads TGTGCCAGCAGCTCCGGGACAGGGAGAGGAAACACCATATATTTT.